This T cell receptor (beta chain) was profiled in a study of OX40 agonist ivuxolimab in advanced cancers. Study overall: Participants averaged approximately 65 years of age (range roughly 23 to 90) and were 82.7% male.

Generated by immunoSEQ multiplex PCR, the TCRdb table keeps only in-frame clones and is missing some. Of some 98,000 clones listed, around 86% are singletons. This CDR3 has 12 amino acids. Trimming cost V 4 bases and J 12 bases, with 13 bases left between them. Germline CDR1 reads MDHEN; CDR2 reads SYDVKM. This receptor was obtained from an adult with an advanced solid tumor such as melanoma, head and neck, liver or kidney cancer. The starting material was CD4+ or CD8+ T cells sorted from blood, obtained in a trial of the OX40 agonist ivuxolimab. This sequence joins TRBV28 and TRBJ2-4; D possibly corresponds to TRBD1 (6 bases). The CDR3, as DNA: TGTGCCAGCAGTTCGCCTTGGGACACTCAGTACTTC. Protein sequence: CASSSPWDTQYF.